There are a few counts of the clone carrying this T cell receptor beta chain. No antigen is known for it. This sample was taken from a study of OX40 agonist ivuxolimab in advanced cancers. Study overall: Patients were treated with ivuxolimab, an agonistic anti-OX40 (CD134) antibody.

Study conclusions and caveats: Part of the nonresponder group also had normalized T-cell clonal expansion that was low.

Exclusion of a patient followed from autoimmune disease history or systemic immunosuppression. Measured with immunoSEQ multiplex PCR; TCRdb has only the in-frame clones, and not every one. The repertoire holds about 81,000 clones, with more than 80% as singletons. The CDR3 runs to 15 residues. Germline V CDR1 and CDR2: MGHRA, YSYEKL. Trimming stripped 6 bases from V and 1 base from J, with 16 bases between. This receptor was obtained from an adult with an advanced solid tumor such as melanoma, head and neck, liver or kidney cancer. The V call is TRBV4-1, the J call TRBJ2-7; D is undetermined. The input for sequencing was CD4+ or CD8+ T cells sorted from blood, taken in a trial of the OX40 agonist ivuxolimab. CDR3 sequence: CASRHIGSGSYEQYF. For the CDR3, the DNA is TGCGCCAGCAGGCATATCGGTTCCGGATCCTACGAGCAGTACTTC.